Shown below are 9 T cell receptor beta chains from a single sample sequenced in a study of blood T cells in healthy people across ages. The second PCR ran about 6 to 12 cycles with a sample-barcoded 5' primer and J-beta primers. TCRdb re-derived calls from the 5' RACE reads in MiXCR, one entry per CDR3 protein. The sample lists approximately 1.5 million distinct CDR3 sequences; roughly 30% were seen once. The sample was blood. Receptor source: a woman aged 30 to 39 in good health.

The V gene is TRBV20-1, the J gene TRBJ1-2; 8 bases line up with TRBD1. J gave up 4 bases and V 8 bases, and 15 bases lay outside the gene matches. Germline CDR1 and CDR2: DFQATT and SNEGSKA (reference sequence). This CDR3 comprises 15 residues. The CDR3 nucleotides read TGCAGTACTACAAAGGGACAGGCATACTCCTATGGCTACACCTTC. Translation: CSTTKGQAYSYGYTF.

This clonotype was seen a handful of times. DNA of the CDR3: TGTGCCACCAGCAGCTCCCTCCAGGGGCTTAGAGACATTCAGTACTTC. Protein: CATSSSLQGLRDIQYF. The J gene is TRBJ2-4, the V gene TRBV15, with D maybe TRBD1 (6 bases). The germline V gene has CDR1 LNHNV and CDR2 YYDKDF (reference sequence). This CDR3 spans 16 amino acids. V lost 3 bases and J lost 8, with 20 bases in between.

This clonotype was seen only once. The genes are TRBV15 and TRBJ2-1; 9 bases line up with TRBD2. CDR3 size: 16 residues. Germline CDR1 is LNHNV and CDR2 is YYDKDF (reference sequence). With 8 bases clipped from V and 7 bases from J, the junction kept 15 bases outside the gene matches. CDR3 DNA sequence: TGTGCCACCGTGCTAGGAATTGGACTAGCGTGGAATGAGCAGTTCTTC. Protein product: CATVLGIGLAWNEQFF.

The chain links TRBV15 to TRBJ2-5; D is possibly TRBD1 or TRBD2 (5 bases each). The CDR3 is made up of 15 amino acids. Germline values: CDR1 LNHNV, CDR2 YYDKDF (reference sequence). V dropped 1 base and J dropped 4 bases, with 13 bases sitting between them. The DNA of the CDR3 is TGTGCCACCAGCAGAGGAGTGGGGGTGGTAGAGACCCAGTACTTC. Protein: CATSRGVGVVETQYF.

This rearrangement joins TRBV28 to TRBJ1-1; D unresolved. This CDR3 contains 16 residues. Per the germline V gene, CDR1 is MDHEN and CDR2 is SYDVKM. The ends were cut back, 6 bases at V and 1 base at J, with 18 bases in the middle. The CDR3 DNA reads as TGTGCCAGCAGCCCCCCGCAAGGCCACCGGAACACTGAAGCTTTCTTT. It is translated as CASSPPQGHRNTEAFF.

This sequence joins TRBV4-1 and TRBJ2-7; 9 bases fit TRBD1. This CDR3 is built from 16 residues. J gave up 2 bases and V 2 bases, and 7 bases lay outside the gene matches. Germline V gene data show CDR1 as MGHRA and CDR2 as YSYEKL. The CDR3 DNA sequence: TGCGCCAGCAGCCAATTCGACCGGGACAGGGCCTACGAGCAGTACTTC. Translated: CASSQFDRDRAYEQYF.

The V and J genes are TRBV6-1 and TRBJ2-7; D call uncertain. The CDR3 extends over 14 amino acids. CDR1 and CDR2 from the germline V gene are MNHNS and SASEGT. With 6 bases removed from V and 2 bases from J, the gap between germline ends came to 14 bases. The CDR3 nucleotides read TGTGCCAGCAGGGAACGCAGAGACGCCTACGAGCAGTACTTC. Amino acids: CASRERRDAYEQYF.

This clonotype was observed a handful of times. V gene TRBV2 combines with J gene TRBJ1-2; D is undetermined. This CDR3 has 15 residues. V was cut by 0 bases and J by 4 bases, with 12 bases left in between. Germline CDR1 SNHLY, CDR2 FYNNEI. DNA for the CDR3: TGTGCCAGCAGTGAAGCTCGTAACGGCCCCTATGGCTACACCTTC. Its protein is CASSEARNGPYGYTF.

V and J are TRBV20-1 and TRBJ2-7, with D unresolved. Trimming removed 2 bases at V and 6 bases at J, with 14 bases between. This CDR3 contains 13 residues. Germline lookup yields CDR1 DFQATT and CDR2 SNEGSKA (reference sequence). The CDR3 nucleotides read TGCAGTGCTAGAAGCTCACTGGACGGCGAGCAGTACTTC. It codes for CSARSSLDGEQYF.